The 21 T cell receptor beta chains in this list originate from one sample, sequenced in a study of cytomegalovirus exposure and HLA in healthy donors. PCR primers comprised 60 Vbeta and 13 Jbeta primers. Here immunoSEQ multiplex PCR was the method, and the copy in TCRdb shows in-frame clones only, minus some. The data contain 110,000 or so clones, approximately 79% of them singletons. Material for sequencing was PBMCs. Receptors were obtained from a man aged 45-65 years in good health and CMV-seropositive.

This clone was observed a few times. This sequence joins TRBV2 and TRBJ2-2; 10 nucleotides align to TRBD1. V shed 5 bases and J 7 bases; nucleotides not matched to a gene: 7. This CDR3 comprises 15 residues. Germline V gene data show CDR1 as SNHLY and CDR2 as FYNNEI. CDR3 in DNA: TGTGCCAGCAGTTACCGGGACAGGGGTAACGGGGAGCTGTTTTTT. Amino acids: CASSYRDRGNGELFF.

The rearrangement uses TRBV6-5 and TRBJ2-7, with TRBD1 identical over 8 bases. Germline V gives CDR1 MNHEY, CDR2 SVGAGI. V lost 0 bases and J lost 3; bases outside the gene matches: 4. The CDR3 consists of 15 residues. The chain's CDR3 is CASSYSSGQGYEQYF. The CDR3 DNA sequence: TGTGCCAGCAGTTACTCGAGTGGACAGGGCTACGAGCAGTACTTC.

The J gene is TRBJ2-4, the V gene TRBV15, with TRBD1 matching over 11 bases. V was clipped by 5 bases and J by 6 bases; unmatched bases: 9. CDR1 and CDR2 (germline): LNHNV, YYDKDF (reference sequence). The CDR3 has 16 residues. CDR3: CATSLGTGGGINIQYF. CDR3 coding DNA: TGTGCCACCAGCCTCGGGACAGGGGGTGGCATAAACATTCAGTACTTC.

This chain links TRBV4-1 with TRBJ1-1; 7 bases map to TRBD1. CDR1 and CDR2 from the germline V gene are MGHRA and YSYEKL. V was pared by 3 bases and J by 0 bases, with 16 bases of the junction left unmatched. The CDR3 has 19 residues. CDR3 region: CASSHRTGTVLTLNTEAFF. CDR3 nucleotide sequence: TGCGCCAGCAGCCACAGGACCGGGACAGTACTAACTCTGAACACTGAAGCTTTCTTT.

As DNA, the CDR3 is TGTGCCAGCAGCCCAGTGCTAGCGAGCACAGATACGCAGTATTTT. The encoded protein is CASSPVLASTDTQYF. V is TRBV2 and J is TRBJ2-3, with a possible D match to TRBD2 (6 bases). The V gene's germline CDR1 is SNHLY and CDR2 FYNNEI. The CDR3 runs 15 residues. The V and J ends lost 6 bases and 0 bases respectively, with 13 bases between them.

The genes are TRBV11-3 and TRBJ1-6; D is possibly TRBD1 (6 bases). The CDR3 consists of 17 residues. Germline-derived CDR1 and CDR2 are SGHNT and YENEEA. Trimming removed 5 bases at V and 0 bases at J, with 14 bases between. The CDR3 is CASSLPQGVSYNSPLHF. CDR3 bases: TGTGCCAGCAGCCTCCCACAGGGTGTCTCCTATAATTCACCCCTCCACTTT.

The rearrangement links TRBV7-9 to TRBJ1-5; D perhaps matches TRBD1 (6 bases). The CDR3 extends over 13 amino acids. Trimming cost V 1 base and J 9 bases, with 10 bases left between them. Germline CDR1 reads SEHNR; CDR2 reads FQNEAQ (reference sequence). This CDR3 reads CASSLGGPGPQHF. Here the CDR3 DNA reads TGTGCCAGCAGCTTAGGGGGGCCGGGGCCCCAGCATTTT.

This sequence joins TRBV19 and TRBJ1-4; 9 bases fit TRBD1. Germline CDR1 reads LNHDA; CDR2 reads SQIVND (reference sequence). CDR3 length: 15 residues. V shed 3 bases, J shed 8 bases, and the junction held 7 bases outside the gene matches. The CDR3 DNA sequence: TGTGCCAGTAGTATCGCCGGGACAGGGTACGAAAAACTGTTTTTT. Translating it yields CASSIAGTGYEKLFF. The full variable domain, with the rest looked up from reference TRBV19 and TRBJ1-4, is DGGITQSPKYLFRKEGQNVTLSCEQNLNHDAMYWYRQDPGQGLRLIYYSQIVNDFQKGDIAEGYSVSREKKESFPLTVTSAQKNPTAFYLCASSIAGTGYEKLFFGSGTQLSVL.

The V call is TRBV21-1, the J call TRBJ2-7; TRBD1, the D gene given by the table, was not confirmed from the DNA. TRBV21-1 has pseudogene status. The CDR3 sequence is 14 residues long. CDR3 coding DNA: TGTGCCAGCAGCAACTGGGGCGGTACCTACGAGCAGTACTTC. Protein sequence: CASSNWGGTYEQYF.

The chain has TRBV27 and TRBJ1-1, with 9 bases aligning to TRBD1. The germline gives CDR1 MNHEY, CDR2 SMNVEV (reference sequence). Trimming cost V 2 bases and J 3 bases; bases outside gene matches: 7. CDR3 length equals 16 residues. The CDR3 sequence: CASSLTGGRVDTEAFF. The DNA for the CDR3 is TGTGCCAGCAGTTTAACAGGGGGCCGAGTCGACACTGAAGCTTTCTTT.

V is TRBV7-2 and J is TRBJ2-3, with a possible D match to TRBD2 (6 bases). Germline loops: CDR1 SGHTA, CDR2 FQGNSA. V dropped 6 bases and J dropped 6 bases, with 16 bases sitting between them. This CDR3 is built from 14 residues. The CDR3 region has the DNA TGTGCCAGCAGTTCCAACCCCGGGGGTGATACGCAGTATTTT. It codes for CASSSNPGGDTQYF.

As DNA, the CDR3 is TGTGCCAGCAGCCCTCCAACAGGGGGCAATAACAATGAGCAGTTCTTC. Encoded protein: CASSPPTGGNNNEQFF. This chain joins TRBV5-4 and TRBJ2-1; TRBD1 matches 9 bases. The length of the CDR3 is 16 residues. V trimming: 4 bases; J trimming: 5 bases; junction bases outside the gene matches: 10. The germline V gene encodes CDR1 SGHNT and CDR2 YYREEE (reference sequence).

This chain joins TRBV29-1 and TRBJ2-7; 9 positions match TRBD1. With 3 bases clipped from V and 2 bases from J, the junction kept 5 bases outside the gene matches. Germline values: CDR1 SQVTM, CDR2 ANQGSEA. The CDR3 runs to 14 residues. This CDR3 reads CSVEGGQGPYEQYF. The CDR3 DNA sequence: TGCAGCGTTGAGGGGGGACAGGGACCCTACGAGCAGTACTTC.

The chain carries TRBV2 and TRBJ1-3; no definite D call. This CDR3 is built from 16 residues. V was shortened by 2 bases and J by 4 bases, with 15 bases between the two germline ends. CDR1 and CDR2 (germline): SNHLY, FYNNEI. Written as DNA, the CDR3 is TGTGCCAGCAGTGAAAGTGGCGGCTACCCGGGAAACACCATATATTTT. The encoded protein is CASSESGGYPGNTIYF.

The chain is built from TRBV27 and TRBJ2-7; 10 nucleotides line up with TRBD2. Germline trimming cut 3 bases from V and 2 bases from J; bases unmatched to any gene: 16. Germline V gives CDR1 MNHEY, CDR2 SMNVEV (reference sequence). CDR3 length: 19 amino acids. CDR3 nucleotide sequence: TGTGCCAGCAGTTTCTGGAGAGGCCCCTCTAGCGGGGGTACCTACGAGCAGTACTTC. Its translation: CASSFWRGPSSGGTYEQYF.

This clone was counted a single time. The genes are TRBV2 and TRBJ2-6; D gene ambiguous. Germline values: CDR1 SNHLY, CDR2 FYNNEI. The CDR3 is 15 residues long. V gave up 6 bases and J gave up 1 base, with 10 bases separating them. The DNA for the CDR3 is TGTGCCAGCAGAGAATATCTTTCTGGGGCCAACGTCCTGACTTTC. It translates to CASREYLSGANVLTF.

The chain employs TRBV9 and TRBJ2-7; 9 positions match TRBD2. V trimming: 3 bases; J trimming: 0 bases; junction bases outside the gene matches: 7. The CDR3 consists of 16 residues. CDR1 and CDR2 from the germline V gene are SGDLS and YYNGEE. The CDR3 protein is CASSAPTSGSSYEQYF. In DNA form, the CDR3 reads TGTGCCAGCAGCGCCCCGACTAGCGGTAGCTCCTACGAGCAGTACTTC.

This chain links TRBV2 with TRBJ2-3; D unclear. Per germline, CDR1 SNHLY and CDR2 FYNNEI. V shed 3 bases and J shed 0 bases, with 10 bases lying between them. This CDR3 has 15 residues. CDR3 nucleotides: TGTGCCAGCAGTGACGCCCTAATAAGCACAGATACGCAGTATTTT. Translation: CASSDALISTDTQYF.

This clone has a handful of counts. The chain links TRBV5-6 to TRBJ1-4, with a possible D match to TRBD1 (5 bases). The CDR3 totals 15 residues. CDR1 SGHDT and CDR2 YYEEEE come from the germline V gene. V lost 3 bases and J lost 2, with 11 bases in between. The CDR3 sequence: CASSSWGGTNEKLFF. The DNA for the CDR3 is TGTGCCAGCAGCTCCTGGGGGGGGACTAATGAAAAACTGTTTTTT.

V gene TRBV6-5 combines with J gene TRBJ1-2, with 7 nucleotides matching TRBD1. Germline V gives CDR1 MNHEY, CDR2 SVGAGI. The V and J ends lost 6 bases and 4 bases, in that order; junction bases with no gene match: 8. The CDR3 extends over 14 amino acids. This CDR3 reads CASSSTGFGYGYTF. The DNA of the CDR3 is TGTGCCAGCAGCTCGACAGGGTTTGGCTATGGCTACACCTTC.

This clone appeared a few times. CDR3 loop: CASSLERGRGTEAFF. CDR3 coding DNA: TGTGCCAGCAGCTTAGAGCGGGGGCGCGGCACTGAAGCTTTCTTT. The chain recombines TRBV7-9 with TRBJ1-1; TRBD1 is a possible D gene (6 bases). The CDR3 has 15 residues. The germline gives CDR1 SEHNR, CDR2 FQNEAQ (reference sequence). V was clipped by 1 base and J by 4 bases, with 13 bases between them.